This is a list of T cell receptor beta chains from one sample in a study of regulatory T cells in long-lasting Graves disease. From the multiplex PCR reads, TCRdb called clonotypes with MiXCR, one entry per CDR3 protein. In the table there are approximately 560,000 distinct CDR3 sequences, roughly 16% of which are singletons. A further study also used this sample, focusing on T cells in Graves' hyperthyroidism and ophthalmopathy.

The material sequenced was peripheral blood mononuclear cells (PBMCs), taken at new diagnosis, from a patient treated with antithyroid drugs. These receptors were collected from a man between 18 and 29 years old with Graves disease. CDR3s include the opening cysteine and the closing phenylalanine or tryptophan. The size of a clone is reported for some rows only, either as once, few or many, or as a class for expanded clones.

v_call: TRBV6-1; clone_size: -; j_call: TRBJ2-7; cdr3_aa: CAARTSDSYEQYF
v_call: TRBV11-2; clone_size: few; j_call: TRBJ2-1; cdr3_aa: CASTSGKGAYNGQFF
v_call: TRBV12-3/TRBV12-4; clone_size: many; j_call: TRBJ2-7; cdr3_aa: CASSSAGAYEQYF
v_call: TRBV20-1; clone_size: few; j_call: TRBJ2-3; cdr3_aa: CSAADDTDTQYF
v_call: TRBV29-1; clone_size: many; j_call: TRBJ2-5; cdr3_aa: CSVEDLGLQETQYF
v_call: TRBV29-1; clone_size: few; j_call: TRBJ2-1; cdr3_aa: CSVEAGTYNEQFF
v_call: TRBV7-3; clone_size: many; j_call: TRBJ1-1; cdr3_aa: CASSPDGNTEAFF
v_call: TRBV3-1; clone_size: few; j_call: TRBJ2-7; cdr3_aa: CASSQWGQEQYF
v_call: TRBV27; clone_size: few; j_call: TRBJ2-7; cdr3_aa: CASSPRGPPYEQYF
v_call: TRBV12-5; clone_size: few; j_call: TRBJ2-5; cdr3_aa: CASGLQGLAGGETQYF
v_call: TRBV2; clone_size: many; j_call: TRBJ1-1; cdr3_aa: CASSEWDKVNTEAFF
v_call: TRBV11-2; clone_size: many; j_call: TRBJ1-1; cdr3_aa: CASRQGALNTEAFF
v_call: TRBV7-9; clone_size: few; j_call: TRBJ2-1; cdr3_aa: CASSLEGPTEQFF
v_call: TRBV6-1; clone_size: many; j_call: TRBJ1-2; cdr3_aa: CASNRQEINYGYTF
v_call: TRBV5-1; clone_size: many; j_call: TRBJ2-7; cdr3_aa: CASSLGGGSYEQYF
v_call: TRBV5-4; clone_size: -; j_call: TRBJ1-2; cdr3_aa: CASSLRGTDYGYTF
v_call: TRBV9; clone_size: few; j_call: TRBJ2-7; cdr3_aa: CASSFTVSSYEQYF
v_call: TRBV9; clone_size: few; j_call: TRBJ2-1; cdr3_aa: CASSVASASANEQFF
v_call: TRBV27; clone_size: few; j_call: TRBJ1-2; cdr3_aa: CASGWGSYGYTF
v_call: TRBV27; clone_size: many; j_call: TRBJ2-3; cdr3_aa: CASSPIGQGANSTDTQYF
v_call: TRBV19; clone_size: few; j_call: TRBJ1-1; cdr3_aa: CASRPGDRGFSAEAFF
v_call: TRBV30; clone_size: -; j_call: TRBJ2-7; cdr3_aa: CAWSTDSGPYEQYF
v_call: TRBV20-1; clone_size: -; j_call: TRBJ1-5; cdr3_aa: CSAGGSRGGNQPQHF